Below, one T cell receptor (beta chain) is given with its context. What it binds is unknown. This sample stems from a study of CD8+ T cells in alopecia areata. Regarding the study as a whole: Scalp samples also yield sequences of resident alphabeta T cells from normal skin.

Germline trimming cut 5 bases from V and 8 bases from J; bases unmatched to any gene: 9. The length of the CDR3 is 15 residues. Germline CDR1 is MNHNS and CDR2 is SASEGT. Treatment: oral pan-JAK inhibitor, 5-10 mg twice daily. PBMCs served as the source from which CD4+ and CD8+ T cells were sorted. In each case, RNA was isolated and then reverse transcribed into cDNA as the sequencing template. The method was immunoSEQ multiplex PCR; TCRdb's version includes in-frame clones alone and lacks a portion of them. The table has some 180,000 clones, 40% to 55% seen once. Sequenced material: CD8+ T cells sorted from blood, taken at approximately week 51, from a patient treated with tofacitinib. The chain joins TRBV6-1 to TRBJ2-1; 10 bases fit TRBD1. The receptor was derived from a human donor with alopecia areata. The CDR3 sequence: CASSNPRDRGHEQFF. In DNA, the CDR3 is TGTGCCAGCAGTAACCCTCGGGACAGGGGCCATGAGCAGTTCTTC.